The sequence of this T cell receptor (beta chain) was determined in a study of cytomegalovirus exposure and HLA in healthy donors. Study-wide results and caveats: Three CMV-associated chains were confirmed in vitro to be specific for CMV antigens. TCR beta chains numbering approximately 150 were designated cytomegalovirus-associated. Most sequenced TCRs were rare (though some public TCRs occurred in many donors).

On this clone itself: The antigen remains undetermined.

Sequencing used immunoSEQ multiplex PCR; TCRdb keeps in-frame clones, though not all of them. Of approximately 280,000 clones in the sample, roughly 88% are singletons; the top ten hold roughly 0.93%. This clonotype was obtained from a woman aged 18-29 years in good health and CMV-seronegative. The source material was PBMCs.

DNA for the CDR3: TGCGCCAGCAGCTTGGTGGGGGGGATTGAGCAGTTCTTC. Translating gives CASSLVGGIEQFF. The chain recombines TRBV5-1 with TRBJ2-1; TRBD2 matches 7 bases. Trimming took 0 bases from V and 9 from J; bases not matched to a gene: 3. This CDR3 comprises 13 residues. Germline V CDR1 and CDR2: SGHRS, YFSETQ. The full variable domain, completed using reference TRBV5-1 and TRBJ2-1, is KAGVTQTPRYLIKTRGQQVTLSCSPISGHRSVSWYQQTPGQGLQFLFEYFSETQRNKGNFPGRFSGRQFSNSRSEMNVSTLELGDSALYLCASSLVGGIEQFFGPGTRLTVL.